These T cell receptor beta chains were read from a single sample in a study of T-cell reconstitution after alpha-beta-depleted transplantation in children. From the PCR reads, TCRdb called clonotypes with MiXCR, one entry per CDR3 protein. Found here are about a million distinct CDR3 sequences, about 30% of them singletons; the top ten hold roughly 30%. Sequencing was performed on PBMCs, mostly from graft donor cells, taken 360 days after TCRalphabeta/CD19-depleted stem cell transplant. The receptors shown here come from a boy in the first two years of life who had a stem cell transplant for SCID, so the T cells may come from the graft donor. Each CDR3 is given with its conserved first and last residue. Fields, in order: J gene, V gene, clone size, D gene, CDR3 DNA, CDR3 protein. A D gene is named only where the DNA matches it firmly. Clone size is given for some rows only: seen once, a few or many times, or a class if the clone is expanded.

TRBJ1-2 | TRBV12-3/TRBV12-4 | . | . | TGTGCCAGCAGTTTAAATCAGGGGAACCATGGCTACACCTTC | CASSLNQGNHGYTF
TRBJ2-1 | TRBV5-1 | . | . | TGCGCCAGCAGCTTGGGTGGTACGGGGTTTACCTACAATGAGCAGTTCTTC | CASSLGGTGFTYNEQFF
TRBJ2-1 | TRBV4-1 | . | . | TGCGCCAGCAGCCAAGGGGACAAGCGAAGGGAATTCTTC | CASSQGDKRREFF
TRBJ2-1 | TRBV27 | few | . | TGTGCCAGCAGTTACGACAGAGTTCTCAATGAGCAGTTCTTC | CASSYDRVLNEQFF
TRBJ2-7 | TRBV6-5 | . | . | TGTGCCAGCAGTCGACGAGACGAGCAGTACTTC | CASSRRDEQYF
TRBJ1-4 | TRBV9 | once | TRBD1 | TGTGCCAGCAGCGGTCCGGGACAGGGCCCAACAGGTGAAAAACTGTTTTTT | CASSGPGQGPTGEKLFF
TRBJ2-2 | TRBV27 | . | TRBD2 | TGTGCCAGCAGTTTATCACGGGGGGGGATCGGGGAGCTGTTTTTT | CASSLSRGGIGELFF
TRBJ1-1 | TRBV5-1 | . | . | TGCGCCAGCAGCTTGGCGGCAGGGTATGACACTGAAGCTTTCTTT | CASSLAAGYDTEAFF
TRBJ2-1 | TRBV24-1 | . | . | TGTGCCACCAGTGAGATGGAATCAAGCTCCTACAATGAGCAGTTCTTC | CATSEMESSSYNEQFF
TRBJ2-1 | TRBV20-1 | few | . | TGCAGTGTACCCCCGAGGACGCAGGACAATGAGCAGTTCTTC | CSVPPRTQDNEQFF
TRBJ2-2 | TRBV29-1 | . | . | TGCAGCGTTGGAGACCTAGGGGAGCTGTTTTTT | CSVGDLGELFF
TRBJ1-1 | TRBV5-1 | few | . | TGCGCCAGCAGCACTCCCGGACGGACGAACACTGAAGCTTTCTTT | CASSTPGRTNTEAFF
TRBJ2-3 | TRBV3-1 | . | . | TGTACCTGCTGCCAAATCACAGATACGCAGTATTTT | CTCCQITDTQYF
TRBJ1-5 | TRBV7-9 | . | . | TGTGCCAGCAGCTTAGAGGCAGGGGCGTTCAATCAGCCCCAGCATTTT | CASSLEAGAFNQPQHF
TRBJ2-7 | TRBV6-5 | few | . | TGTGCCAGCAGCCGGACCAACCGGGGGAGCTCCTACGAGCAGTACTTC | CASSRTNRGSSYEQYF
TRBJ1-5 | TRBV12-3/TRBV12-4 | . | TRBD1 | TGTGCCAGCAGTCAGACCGGGACAGGGGGTCAGCCCCAGCATTTT | CASSQTGTGGQPQHF
TRBJ2-1 | TRBV9 | few | . | TGTGCCAGCAGCGTAGAAGGGACACCCCTCAATGAGCAGTTCTTC | CASSVEGTPLNEQFF
TRBJ1-1 | TRBV5-1 | . | TRBD1 | TGCGCCAGCAGCATCCGGACAGGCAAGGTTCCTGAAGCTTTCTTT | CASSIRTGKVPEAFF
TRBJ1-2 | TRBV12-3/TRBV12-4 | . | . | TGTGCCAGCAGTCTCCTTGGACGGGGATGGGGCTACACCTTC | CASSLLGRGWGYTF
TRBJ2-1 | TRBV4-1 | few | . | TGCGCCAGCAGCCAAGATCATGAGCAGTTCTTC | CASSQDHEQFF
TRBJ2-2 | TRBV6-2/TRBV6-3 | few | . | TGTGCCAGCAGTTACTCGTCACGATGGGGGCGGGCCGGGGAGCTGTTTTTT | CASSYSSRWGRAGELFF
TRBJ2-7 | TRBV7-9 | . | TRBD1 | TGTGCCAGCAGCTTAAAGGGGGCGGACGAGCAGTACTTC | CASSLKGADEQYF
TRBJ1-2 | TRBV10-3 | . | . | TGTGCCATCAGTGATCCGGGACATTTGAACTATGGCTACACCTTC | CAISDPGHLNYGYTF
TRBJ2-3 | TRBV29-1 | . | . | TGCAGCGTCTCGGGAAAAGGGAGGGGGGTCACAGATACGCAGTATTTT | CSVSGKGRGVTDTQYF
TRBJ1-2 | TRBV21-1 | . | . | TGTGCCAGCAGCATCCAGGGAAGGGCTAACTATGGCTACACCTTC | CASSIQGRANYGYTF
TRBJ2-7 | TRBV9 | few | . | TGTGCCAGCAGCGCTGACGGATCCTACGAGCAGTACTTC | CASSADGSYEQYF
TRBJ1-2 | TRBV12-3/TRBV12-4 | few | . | TGTGCCAGCAGCCGCCGGGACAACTATGGCTACACCTTC | CASSRRDNYGYTF
TRBJ2-5 | TRBV12-3/TRBV12-4 | . | TRBD1 | TGTGCCAGCAGTTTAGCAGGGGGCACCCAGTACTTC | CASSLAGGTQYF
TRBJ2-1 | TRBV2 | . | . | TGTGCCAGCAGTGAGGCGGGGAGTAACTACAATGAGCAGTTCTTC | CASSEAGSNYNEQFF